The next 25 T cell receptor beta chains were all read from a single sample in a study of blood T cells in healthy people across ages. Then a second PCR, running about 7 to 11 cycles, was carried out with a sample-barcoded 5' primer and a J-beta primer mix. TCRdb analysed the 5' RACE reads with MiXCR anew, one entry per CDR3 protein. The sample contains about 600,000 distinct CDR3 sequences, more than 45% of which appear only once. The sample consisted of blood. All receptors derive from a man older than 75 in good health.

This chain connects TRBV5-1 to TRBJ1-2; possible D gene TRBD1, 6 bases. The V end was cut by 5 bases, the J end by 5 bases, with 13 bases between. Germline V gives CDR1 SGHRS, CDR2 YFSETQ. The CDR3 totals 13 residues. Here the CDR3 reads CASRPGAEYGYTF. The CDR3 coding sequence is TGCGCCAGCAGGCCAGGGGCGGAGTATGGCTACACCTTC.

The chain recombines TRBV7-2 with TRBJ2-3, with D maybe TRBD2 (5 bases). Germline CDR1 and CDR2: SGHTA and FQGNSA. Deletions cut 7 bases from V and 4 bases from J, with 18 bases between. The CDR3 extends over 15 amino acids. CDR3: CASTPGRGRSDTQYF. The CDR3 nucleotides read TGTGCCAGCACCCCCGGTCGGGGTCGCTCAGATACGCAGTATTTT.

CDR3 region: CATSGIPGRHYGYTF. The CDR3, as DNA: TGTGCCACCAGCGGTATTCCGGGGAGGCACTATGGCTACACCTTC. The rearrangement links TRBV15 to TRBJ1-2; D not certain. CDR3 length: 15 residues. Germline V lookup: CDR1 LNHNV, CDR2 YYDKDF (reference sequence). Trimming left V 5 bases short and J 3 bases short, with 16 bases between.

The chain combines TRBV29-1 with TRBJ2-7; the match to TRBD1 covers 7 bases. CDR1 is SQVTM, CDR2 ANQGSEA, per germline. V shed 6 bases and J 5 bases; nucleotides not matched to a gene: 13. This CDR3 contains 14 residues. The CDR3 bases are TGCAGCGTAGCTTACAGGGGCGATTGGAACGAGCAGTACTTC. This encodes CSVAYRGDWNEQYF.

This rearrangement joins TRBV6-2 or TRBV6-3 to TRBJ2-4; TRBD1 or TRBD2 may be the D gene (5 bases each). The end of the DNA aligns better with TRBJ2-7, so the J call may be wrong. The CDR3 contains 16 residues. Germline V lookup: CDR1 MNHEY, CDR2 SVGEGT. DNA for the CDR3: TGTGCCAGCAGTTTTATACCGGGACGTCAGACCTACGAGCAGTACTTC. Translated, it gives CASSFIPGRQTYEQYF.

A word on this clonotype: This could be a read error, since a much larger clone is one nucleotide away. The chain has TRBV6-5 and TRBJ2-7; 9 bases agree with TRBD2. CDR3 size: 15 residues. Unmatched junction bases numbered 13, after V lost 6 bases and J lost 7 bases. From germline, CDR1 is MNHEY and CDR2 SVGAGI. CDR3 protein: CASRVAGVRGNEQYF. The DNA for the CDR3 is TGTGCCAGCAGGGTAGCGGGAGTTAGGGGAAATGAGCAGTACTTC.

The chain recombines TRBV6-1 with TRBJ2-7; 12 bases match TRBD2. V dropped 4 bases and J dropped 7; count of bases not matched to a gene: 17. CDR3 length: 18 amino acids. Germline values: CDR1 MNHNS, CDR2 SASEGT. The CDR3 DNA is TGTGCCAGCAGTGCGACCGGGTCTAGCGGGAGGGCATACAATGAGCAGTACTTC. Its protein is CASSATGSSGRAYNEQYF.

There are a few counts of this clonotype. The chain recombines TRBV4-3 with TRBJ2-1; D is uncertain. The V gene lost 0 bases and the J gene lost 7 bases, with 13 bases spanning the gap. Germline loops: CDR1 LGHNA, CDR2 YSLEER. The CDR3 is made up of 15 amino acids. The chain's CDR3 is CASSQDRQGWNEQFF. DNA for the CDR3: TGCGCCAGCAGCCAAGATCGCCAAGGGTGGAATGAGCAGTTCTTC.

In this sample, this clonotype turned up many times. The chain recombines TRBV4-3 with TRBJ2-7, with 11 nucleotides matching TRBD2. Germline V gene sequence: CDR1 LGHNA, CDR2 YSLEER. The CDR3 sequence is 15 residues long. V was pared by 6 bases and J by 2 bases, with 6 bases of the junction left unmatched. The CDR3 nucleotides read TGCGCCAGCAGTCTCGGGACTAGCGGAGCCTACGAGCAGTACTTC. Its protein is CASSLGTSGAYEQYF.

This chain links TRBV2 with TRBJ1-1, with D possibly matching TRBD1 (5 bases). V lost 1 base and J 3 bases, leaving 6 bases between the germline ends. CDR3 size: 13 residues. CDR1 and CDR2 (germline): SNHLY, FYNNEI. The CDR3 sequence is CASSEGGYTEAFF. The CDR3 DNA reads as TGTGCCAGCAGTGAAGGGGGGTACACTGAAGCTTTCTTT.

The count of this clonotype is one. V usage is TRBV5-4 and J usage is TRBJ2-5, with a possible D match to TRBD1 (6 bases). CDR1 and CDR2 (germline): SGHNT, YYREEE (reference sequence). CDR3 length equals 15 residues. V lost 1 base to trimming and J lost 0 bases, with 10 bases between them. The CDR3 bases are TGTGCCAGCAGCTTGTTTGGGGGCCACCAAGAGACCCAGTACTTC. Protein product: CASSLFGGHQETQYF. The full variable domain, with the rest looked up from reference TRBV5-4 and TRBJ2-5, is ETGVTQSPTHLIKTRGQQVTLRCSSQSGHNTVSWYQQALGQGPQFIFQYYREEENGRGNFPPRFSGLQFPNYSSELNVNALELDDSALYLCASSLFGGHQETQYFGPGTRLLVL.

The CDR3 protein is CASSKGVTGTSFTDTQYF. For the CDR3, the DNA is TGTGCCAGCAGCAAAGGAGTTACCGGGACTAGCTTCACAGATACGCAGTATTTT. The rearrangement joins TRBV4-2 to TRBJ2-3, with 9 nucleotides matching TRBD2. The germline CDR1 and CDR2 sequences are LGHNA and YNFKEQ. With 5 bases clipped from V and 2 bases from J, the junction kept 14 bases outside the gene matches. There are 18 residues in the CDR3.

The V gene is TRBV2, the J gene TRBJ2-7, with D perhaps matching TRBD2 (5 bases). The germline V gene encodes CDR1 SNHLY and CDR2 FYNNEI. With 8 bases removed from V and 0 bases from J, the gap between germline ends came to 11 bases. This CDR3 has 13 residues. The CDR3 here is CASQHGDSYEQYF. The CDR3 DNA follows: TGTGCCAGCCAGCACGGGGACTCCTACGAGCAGTACTTC. Supplemented by reference TRBV2 and TRBJ2-7, the full variable domain reads EPEVTQTPSHQVTQMGQEVILRCVPISNHLYFYWYRQILGQKVEFLVSFYNNEISEKSEIFDDQFSVERPDGSNFTLKIRSTKLEDSAMYFCASQHGDSYEQYFGPGTRLTVT.

This clonotype was detected ten times or more. The chain carries TRBV6-6 and TRBJ1-2, with TRBD1 as a possible D gene (6 bases). The germline V and J ends were trimmed by 2 bases and 8 bases, with 18 bases remaining between them. The CDR3 consists of 15 residues. Germline V CDR1 and CDR2: MNHNY, SVGAGI (reference sequence). The CDR3 nucleotides read TGTGCCAGCAGTTACGAGGCAGGGGAATTGGGGGGCTACACCTTC. Amino acid sequence: CASSYEAGELGGYTF.

This clonotype has at least ten counts. V is TRBV5-1 and J is TRBJ2-1, with TRBD1 matching over 8 bases. CDR3 length equals 15 residues. Germline V gene data show CDR1 as SGHRS and CDR2 as YFSETQ. The ends lost 3 bases at V and 4 bases at J; junction bases unmatched: 6. The CDR3 here is CASSSGQGGYNEQFF. The CDR3 DNA reads TGCGCCAGCAGCTCCGGACAGGGTGGTTACAATGAGCAGTTCTTC.

The chain employs TRBV7-2 and TRBJ2-2; D is possibly TRBD1 or TRBD2 (6 bases each). CDR1 and CDR2 from the germline V gene are SGHTA and FQGNSA. This CDR3 is built from 14 residues. Trimming removed 5 bases from V and 6 bases from J, with 13 bases in between. The CDR3 nucleotides are TGTGCCAGCAGCGTAGGAGGGGGGTCCGGGGAGCTGTTTTTT. Translation: CASSVGGGSGELFF.

This clonotype has more than one count but fewer than ten. The chain couples TRBV29-1 to TRBJ2-5; 10 bases are a match to TRBD2. V lost 8 bases and J lost 2; bases outside the gene matches: 11. The CDR3 loop spans 15 amino acids. Germline assignment: CDR1 SQVTM and CDR2 ANQGSEA. The CDR3 DNA is TGCAGCTCCGGGAGGACTAGCGGTAATCAAGAGACCCAGTACTTC. Its protein is CSSGRTSGNQETQYF.

For the CDR3, the DNA is TGTGCCAGCAGTCTTTTGACAGGGACCAATCAGCCCCAGCATTTT. As protein: CASSLLTGTNQPQHF. The chain is built from TRBV28 and TRBJ1-5; 7 nucleotides align to TRBD1. Germline lookup yields CDR1 MDHEN and CDR2 SYDVKM. Trimming cost V 5 bases and J 3 bases; bases outside gene matches: 7. CDR3 length: 15 amino acids.

Concerning this clonotype itself: One end of the junction does not line up with germline, which may come from a read error. The chain employs TRBV12-3 or TRBV12-4 and TRBJ1-5, with D hard to call. The CDR3 totals 16 residues. In nucleotides, the CDR3 is TGTGCCAGCAGCCCAATCTCCACACACGCCAATCAGTCCCAGCATTTT. Translated, it gives CASSPISTHANQSQHF.

Only a few counts were recorded for this clonotype. The rearrangement uses TRBV29-1 and TRBJ1-2; 8 positions match TRBD1. The length of the CDR3 is 13 residues. The J segment lost 5 bases and the V segment lost 3 bases, leaving 5 bases of the junction unmatched. Germline assignment: CDR1 SQVTM and CDR2 ANQGSEA. CDR3 in amino acids: CSVDGQGKYGYTF. The CDR3 region has the DNA TGCAGCGTTGACGGACAGGGCAAGTATGGCTACACCTTC.

This rearrangement joins TRBV4-3 to TRBJ2-7; no clear D. Germline values: CDR1 LGHNA, CDR2 YSLEER. The CDR3 length is 15 residues. The ends were cut back, 1 base at V and 0 bases at J, with 10 bases in the middle. CDR3 residues: CASSQVRARSYEQYF. CDR3 DNA sequence: TGCGCCAGCAGCCAAGTAAGAGCACGCTCCTACGAGCAGTACTTC.

V usage is TRBV7-3 and J usage is TRBJ2-1; D gene ambiguous. CDR1 SGHTA and CDR2 FQGTGA come from the germline V gene. Between the trimmed V and J ends, which lost 0 bases and 3 bases, there was a span of 3 bases. This CDR3 comprises 13 residues. The CDR3 loop is CASSLTLYNEQFF. Here the CDR3 DNA reads TGTGCCAGCAGCTTAACCCTCTACAATGAGCAGTTCTTC.

The rearrangement uses TRBV7-9 and TRBJ2-1; TRBD2 matches 11 bases. Germline V gene lookup returns CDR1 SEHNR and CDR2 FQNEAQ (reference sequence). With V trimmed by 1 base and J by 5 bases, 4 bases remained unmatched. The CDR3 totals 16 residues. This CDR3 reads CASSLDGTSGNNEQFF. In nucleotides, the CDR3 is TGTGCCAGCAGCTTAGACGGGACTAGCGGAAACAATGAGCAGTTCTTC.

This clonotype was observed a few times. A much larger clone is a single base away; this may be a read error. This chain uses TRBV6-5 with TRBJ2-7; the D gene is possibly TRBD1 (6 bases). Germline V lookup: CDR1 MNHEY, CDR2 SVGAGI. This CDR3 region has 12 residues. The CDR3 protein is CASSAQGYVQYF. CDR3 coding DNA: TGTGCCAGCAGTGCACAGGGATACGTGCAGTACTTC.

For the CDR3, the DNA is TGTGCCAGCAGTAAAGGGTCTAGGACAGGGGCCAGGTACGAGCAGTACTTC. Protein: CASSKGSRTGARYEQYF. The genes are TRBV28 and TRBJ2-7, with TRBD1 matching over 9 bases. After removal of 5 bases from V and 4 bases from J, the junction contained 15 bases not matched to a gene. Germline V gives CDR1 MDHEN, CDR2 SYDVKM. The CDR3 runs 17 residues.